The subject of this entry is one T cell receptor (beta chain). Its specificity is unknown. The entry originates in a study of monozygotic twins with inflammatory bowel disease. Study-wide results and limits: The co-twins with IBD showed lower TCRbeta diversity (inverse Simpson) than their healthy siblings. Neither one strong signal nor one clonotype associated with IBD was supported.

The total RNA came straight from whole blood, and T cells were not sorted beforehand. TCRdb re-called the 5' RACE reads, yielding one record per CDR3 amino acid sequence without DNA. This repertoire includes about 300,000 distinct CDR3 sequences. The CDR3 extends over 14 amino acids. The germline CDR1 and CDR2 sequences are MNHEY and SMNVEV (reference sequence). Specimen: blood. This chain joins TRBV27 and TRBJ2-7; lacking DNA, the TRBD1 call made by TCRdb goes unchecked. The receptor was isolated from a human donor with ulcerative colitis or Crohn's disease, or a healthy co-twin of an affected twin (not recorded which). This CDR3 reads CASSIGTATYEQYF.